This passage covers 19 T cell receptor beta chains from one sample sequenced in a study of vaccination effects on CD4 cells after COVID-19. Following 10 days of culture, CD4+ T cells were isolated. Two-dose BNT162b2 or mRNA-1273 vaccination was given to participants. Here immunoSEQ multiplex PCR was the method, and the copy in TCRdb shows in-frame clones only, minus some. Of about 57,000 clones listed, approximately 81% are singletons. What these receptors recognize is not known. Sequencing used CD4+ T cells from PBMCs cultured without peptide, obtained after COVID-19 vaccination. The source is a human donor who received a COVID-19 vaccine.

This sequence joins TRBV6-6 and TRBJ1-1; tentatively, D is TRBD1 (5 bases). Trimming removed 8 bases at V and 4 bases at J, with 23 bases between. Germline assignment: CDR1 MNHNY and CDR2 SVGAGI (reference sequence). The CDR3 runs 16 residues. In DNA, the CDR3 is TGTGCCAGCCACCCAGTTGGGGGGTGGTCGAGCACTGAAGCTTTCTTT. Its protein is CASHPVGGWSSTEAFF.

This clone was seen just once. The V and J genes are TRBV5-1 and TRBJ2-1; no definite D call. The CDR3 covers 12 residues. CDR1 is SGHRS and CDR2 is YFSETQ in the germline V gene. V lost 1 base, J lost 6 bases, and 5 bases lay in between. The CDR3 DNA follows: TGCGCCAGCAGCTTGTACGGCAATGAGCAGTTCTTC. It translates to CASSLYGNEQFF.

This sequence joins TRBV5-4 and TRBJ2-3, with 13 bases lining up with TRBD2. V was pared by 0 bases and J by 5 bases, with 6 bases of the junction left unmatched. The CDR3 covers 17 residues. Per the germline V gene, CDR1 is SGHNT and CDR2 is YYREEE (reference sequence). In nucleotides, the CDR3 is TGTGCCAGCAGCTTGGGACTAGCGGGAGGTCACGAAGATACGCAGTATTTT. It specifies CASSLGLAGGHEDTQYF.

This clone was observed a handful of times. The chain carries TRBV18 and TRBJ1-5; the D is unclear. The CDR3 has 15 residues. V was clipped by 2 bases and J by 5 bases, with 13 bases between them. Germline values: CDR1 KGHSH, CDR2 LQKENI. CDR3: CASSPSGGLDQPQHF. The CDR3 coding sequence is TGTGCCAGCTCACCATCTGGAGGGCTCGATCAGCCCCAGCATTTT.

The CDR3 DNA sequence: TGTGCCAGAAGCCGGAAGACAGGGGAAAAACTGTTTTTT. Its translation: CARSRKTGEKLFF. V gene TRBV5-3 combines with J gene TRBJ1-4; 7 bases are a match to TRBD1. TRBV5-3 is an ORF for which the function is uncertain. This CDR3 is 13 amino acids long. V dropped 4 bases and J dropped 8; count of bases not matched to a gene: 5.

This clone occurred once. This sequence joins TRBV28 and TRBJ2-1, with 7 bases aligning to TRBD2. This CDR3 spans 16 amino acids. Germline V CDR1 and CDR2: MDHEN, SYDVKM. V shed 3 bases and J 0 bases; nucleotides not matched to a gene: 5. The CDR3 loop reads CASSFLGLSSYNEQFF. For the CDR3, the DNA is TGTGCCAGCAGTTTTCTGGGACTAAGCTCCTACAATGAGCAGTTCTTC.

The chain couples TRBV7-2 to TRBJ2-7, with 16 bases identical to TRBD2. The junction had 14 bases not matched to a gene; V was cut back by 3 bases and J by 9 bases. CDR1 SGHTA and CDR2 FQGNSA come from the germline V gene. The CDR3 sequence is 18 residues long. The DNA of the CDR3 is TGTGCCAGCAGCTTCCTAACTATAACCGGGACTAGCGGGAGGGGGCAGTACTTC. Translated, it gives CASSFLTITGTSGRGQYF.

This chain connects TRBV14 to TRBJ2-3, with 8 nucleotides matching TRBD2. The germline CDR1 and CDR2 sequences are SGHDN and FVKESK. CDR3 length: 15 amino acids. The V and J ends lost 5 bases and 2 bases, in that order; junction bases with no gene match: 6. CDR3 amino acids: CASSELAANTDTQYF. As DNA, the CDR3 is TGTGCCAGCAGCGAACTAGCGGCCAACACAGATACGCAGTATTTT.

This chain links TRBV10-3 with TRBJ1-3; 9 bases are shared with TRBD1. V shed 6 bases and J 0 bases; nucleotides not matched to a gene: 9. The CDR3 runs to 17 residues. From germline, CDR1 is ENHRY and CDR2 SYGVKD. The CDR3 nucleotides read TGTGCCATCAGGGCGGACAGGGGAATATTCTCTGGAAACACCATATATTTT. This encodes CAIRADRGIFSGNTIYF.

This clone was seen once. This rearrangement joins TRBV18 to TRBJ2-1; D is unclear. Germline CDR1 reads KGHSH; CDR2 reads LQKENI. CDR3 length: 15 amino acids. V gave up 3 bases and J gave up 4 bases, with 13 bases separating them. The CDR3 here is CASSPQDSSYNEQFF. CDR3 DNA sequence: TGTGCCAGCTCACCCCAAGACTCGTCATACAATGAGCAGTTCTTC.

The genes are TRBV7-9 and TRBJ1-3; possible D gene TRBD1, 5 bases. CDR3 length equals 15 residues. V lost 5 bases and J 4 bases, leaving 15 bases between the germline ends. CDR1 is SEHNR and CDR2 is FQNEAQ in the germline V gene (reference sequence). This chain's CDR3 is CASSPSGGAGNTIYF. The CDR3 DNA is TGTGCCAGCAGCCCGTCCGGGGGAGCCGGAAACACCATATATTTT.

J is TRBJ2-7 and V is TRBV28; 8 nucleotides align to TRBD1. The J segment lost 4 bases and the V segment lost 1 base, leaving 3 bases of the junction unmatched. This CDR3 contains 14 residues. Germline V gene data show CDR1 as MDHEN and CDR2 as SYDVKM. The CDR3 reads CASSLSGQAYEQYF. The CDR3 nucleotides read TGTGCCAGCAGTTTATCGGGACAGGCTTACGAGCAGTACTTC.

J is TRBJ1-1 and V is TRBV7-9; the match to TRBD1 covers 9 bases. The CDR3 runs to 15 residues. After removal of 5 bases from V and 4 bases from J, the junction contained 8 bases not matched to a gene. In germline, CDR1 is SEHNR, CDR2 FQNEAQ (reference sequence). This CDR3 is CASSVGTGKGTEAFF. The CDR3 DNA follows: TGTGCCAGCAGCGTCGGGACAGGGAAGGGCACTGAAGCTTTCTTT.

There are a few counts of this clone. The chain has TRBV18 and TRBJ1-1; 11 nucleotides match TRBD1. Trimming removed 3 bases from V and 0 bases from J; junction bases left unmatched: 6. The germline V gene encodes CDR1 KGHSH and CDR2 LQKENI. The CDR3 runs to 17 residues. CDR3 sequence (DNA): TGTGCCAGCTCACCCCTAGGGACAGGGGGGTTGAACACTGAAGCTTTCTTT. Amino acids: CASSPLGTGGLNTEAFF.

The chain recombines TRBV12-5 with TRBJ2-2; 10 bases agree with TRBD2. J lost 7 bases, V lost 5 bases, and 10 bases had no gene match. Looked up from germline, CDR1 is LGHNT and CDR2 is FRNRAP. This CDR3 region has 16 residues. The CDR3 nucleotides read TGTGCTAGTGGTGTCACTAGCGGGGTCCCCTACGGGGAGCTGTTTTTT. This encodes CASGVTSGVPYGELFF. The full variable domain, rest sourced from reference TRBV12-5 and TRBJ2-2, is DARVTQTPRHKVTEMGQEVTMRCQPILGHNTVFWYRQTMMQGLELLAYFRNRAPLDDSGMPKDRFSAEMPDATLATLKIQPSEPRDSAVYFCASGVTSGVPYGELFFGEGSRLTVL.

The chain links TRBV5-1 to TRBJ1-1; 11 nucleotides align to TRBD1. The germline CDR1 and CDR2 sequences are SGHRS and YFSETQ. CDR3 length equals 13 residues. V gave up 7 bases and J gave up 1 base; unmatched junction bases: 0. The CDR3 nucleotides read TGCGCCAGCGGGACAGGGGGGAACACTGAAGCTTTCTTT. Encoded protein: CASGTGGNTEAFF. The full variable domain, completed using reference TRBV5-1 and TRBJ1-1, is KAGVTQTPRYLIKTRGQQVTLSCSPISGHRSVSWYQQTPGQGLQFLFEYFSETQRNKGNFPGRFSGRQFSNSRSEMNVSTLELGDSALYLCASGTGGNTEAFFGQGTRLTVV.

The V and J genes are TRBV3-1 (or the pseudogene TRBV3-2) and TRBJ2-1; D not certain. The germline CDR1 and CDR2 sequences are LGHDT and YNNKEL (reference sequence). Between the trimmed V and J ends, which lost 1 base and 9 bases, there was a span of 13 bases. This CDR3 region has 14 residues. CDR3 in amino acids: CASSQGVSKGEQFF. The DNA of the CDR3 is TGTGCCAGCAGCCAAGGGGTTAGCAAGGGTGAGCAGTTCTTC.

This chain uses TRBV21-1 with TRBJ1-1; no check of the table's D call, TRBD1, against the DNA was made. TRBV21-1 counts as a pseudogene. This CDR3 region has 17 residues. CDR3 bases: TGTGCCAGCAGCAAGAATGGACAGGGCTTGGAGAACACTGAAGCTTTCTTT. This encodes CASSKNGQGLENTEAFF.

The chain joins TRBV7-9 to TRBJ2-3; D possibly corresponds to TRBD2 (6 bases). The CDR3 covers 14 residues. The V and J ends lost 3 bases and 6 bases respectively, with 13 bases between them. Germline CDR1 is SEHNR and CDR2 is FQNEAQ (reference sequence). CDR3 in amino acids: CASSFGREADTQYF. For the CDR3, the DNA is TGTGCCAGCAGCTTCGGCAGGGAGGCGGATACGCAGTATTTT.